Below are 31 T cell receptor beta chains sequenced from a single sample in a study of early T cells in non-severe SARS-CoV-2 infection. In TCRdb, the 5' RACE reads were re-called with MiXCR into one record per CDR3 protein. This table holds approximately 100,000 distinct CDR3 sequences, approximately 11% found once. Sequenced: whole blood. Source of these receptors: an adult who was a healthcare worker with PCR-confirmed SARS-CoV-2 infection or an uninfected control (not recorded which).

Ten or more counts support this clonotype. The chain joins TRBV9 to TRBJ2-3; a weak D match, TRBD2 (5 bases). Germline CDR1 is SGDLS and CDR2 is YYNGEE. V was pared by 3 bases and J by 5 bases, with 13 bases between. The CDR3 is 14 residues long. The CDR3 coding sequence is TGTGCCAGCAGCGCCCAATTACTAGGAGATACGCAGTATTTT. It is translated as CASSAQLLGDTQYF.

Comment on this clonotype: This may be a read error, as it is one base from a much larger clone. J is TRBJ1-1 and V is TRBV12-3 or TRBV12-4; tentatively, D is TRBD1 (5 bases). This CDR3 is built from 17 residues. The V end was cut by 1 base, the J end by 0 bases, with 15 bases between. This CDR3 is CASSLVRGVHMNTEAFF. In nucleotides, the CDR3 is TGTGCCAGCAGTTTAGTGAGGGGAGTGCACATGAACACTGAAGCTTTCTTT.

This clonotype has more than one count but fewer than ten. V and J are TRBV7-8 and TRBJ2-7; possible D gene TRBD1, 5 bases. The CDR3 runs 17 residues. Looked up from germline, CDR1 is SGHVS and CDR2 is FQNEAQ. V shed 2 bases and J shed 3 bases, with 20 bases lying between them. The CDR3 nucleotides are TGTGCCAGCAGCTTATTGGGTCACCAGGGCAGGGACTACGAGCAGTACTTC. The encoded protein is CASSLLGHQGRDYEQYF.

This clonotype was seen only a few times. The chain couples TRBV14 to TRBJ1-2; D ambiguous. Trimming left V 1 base short and J 0 bases short, with 6 bases between. The germline gives CDR1 SGHDN, CDR2 FVKESK. The CDR3 length is 14 residues. CDR3: CASSQGVANYGYTF. The CDR3, as DNA: TGTGCCAGCAGCCAAGGTGTAGCTAACTATGGCTACACCTTC. The entire variable domain, with the rest obtained from reference TRBV14 and TRBJ1-2, is as follows: EAGVTQFPSHSVIEKGQTVTLRCDPISGHDNLYWYRRVMGKEIKFLLHFVKESKQDESGMPNNRFLAERTGGTYSTLKVQPAELEDSGVYFCASSQGVANYGYTFGSGTRLTVV.

The chain is built from TRBV10-3 and TRBJ1-1, with 11 nucleotides matching TRBD1. The junction had 2 bases not matched to a gene; V was cut back by 3 bases and J by 5 bases. Germline CDR1 ENHRY, CDR2 SYGVKD. This CDR3 has 14 amino acids. CDR3 region: CAISDRDRGTEAFF. DNA for the CDR3: TGTGCCATCAGTGACCGGGACAGGGGGACTGAAGCTTTCTTT.

V usage is TRBV29-1 and J usage is TRBJ2-2; weak D call: TRBD1 (6 bases). Germline lookup yields CDR1 SQVTM and CDR2 ANQGSEA. Trimming took off 1 base at V and 5 bases at J, with 20 bases between the two ends. The length of the CDR3 is 17 residues. The CDR3 protein is CSVEAVGAGRRTGELFF. The CDR3 coding sequence is TGCAGCGTTGAAGCCGTGGGGGCAGGCCGGAGAACCGGGGAGCTGTTTTTT.

This clonotype was counted many times. This chain connects TRBV20-1 to TRBJ2-1, with 9 bases lining up with TRBD2. The CDR3 contains 15 residues. Trimming took 3 bases from V and 10 from J; bases not matched to a gene: 13. Germline V lookup: CDR1 DFQATT, CDR2 SNEGSKA (reference sequence). CDR3 protein: CSASRLAESTMEQFF. The CDR3 nucleotides read TGCAGTGCTAGCCGACTAGCGGAAAGTACAATGGAGCAGTTCTTC.

This clonotype was seen only a few times. The V gene is TRBV29-1, the J gene TRBJ1-3; D ambiguous. The CDR3 runs 11 residues. Germline assignment: CDR1 SQVTM and CDR2 ANQGSEA. Trimming removed 7 bases from V and 8 bases from J, with 12 bases in between. CDR3 DNA: TGCAGCGGATTAATTGGGGACACCATATATTTT. Amino acids: CSGLIGDTIYF.

The rearrangement uses TRBV20-1 and TRBJ1-1; D is undetermined. There are 14 residues in the CDR3. The V gene lost 0 bases and the J gene lost 1 base, with 9 bases spanning the gap. CDR1 and CDR2 (germline): DFQATT, SNEGSKA (reference sequence). As DNA, the CDR3 is TGCAGTGCTAGAGAGAGGCGGACGAACACTGAAGCTTTCTTT. This codes for CSARERRTNTEAFF.

This clonotype has ten or more counts. The genes are TRBV4-1 and TRBJ2-7, with a possible D match to TRBD1 (6 bases). Deletions cut 0 bases from V and 1 base from J, with 16 bases between. The CDR3 covers 17 residues. Germline assignment: CDR1 MGHRA and CDR2 YSYEKL. CDR3 sequence reads: CASSQDQWGTLSYEQYF. CDR3 nucleotides: TGCGCCAGCAGCCAAGATCAGTGGGGGACACTTTCCTACGAGCAGTACTTC.

Concerning this clonotype itself: The junction does not match germline at one end; this may be a read error. This rearrangement joins TRBV12-3 or TRBV12-4 to TRBJ1-5; D uncertain. This CDR3 region has 15 residues. The CDR3 loop is CASTLGVRTGQPQHF. The CDR3 region has the DNA TGTGCCAGCACTTTAGGCGTTCGCACGGGTCAGCCCCAGCATTTT.

This sequence joins TRBV20-1 and TRBJ1-4; 9 bases align to TRBD1. CDR1 is DFQATT and CDR2 is SNEGSKA in the germline V gene (reference sequence). J lost 7 bases, V lost 6 bases, and 12 bases had no gene match. CDR3 length: 15 residues. CDR3 residues: CSAHPAGTGFEKLFF. The CDR3 DNA is TGCAGTGCGCATCCAGCCGGGACAGGGTTTGAAAAACTGTTTTTT.

The chain combines TRBV27 with TRBJ2-3, with D hard to call. The CDR3 has 17 residues. Germline V gene sequence: CDR1 MNHEY, CDR2 SMNVEV (reference sequence). V was pared by 5 bases and J by 6 bases, with 24 bases between. CDR3 sequence: CASSHLGRALPHDTQYF. The CDR3 region has the DNA TGTGCCAGCAGTCACCTCGGAAGGGCACTTCCCCACGATACGCAGTATTTT.

The chain has TRBV5-1 and TRBJ2-7; D might be TRBD2 (5 bases). The CDR3 loop spans 13 amino acids. From germline, CDR1 is SGHRS and CDR2 YFSETQ. V lost 7 bases and J 2 bases, leaving 13 bases between the germline ends. The CDR3 DNA is TGCGCCAGCGGAATGACGGGAACCTACGAGCAGTACTTC. Its translation is CASGMTGTYEQYF.

J is TRBJ2-5 and V is TRBV7-8; a weak D match, TRBD1 (6 bases). Germline V gene sequence: CDR1 SGHVS, CDR2 FQNEAQ. The V gene lost 1 base and the J gene lost 1 base, with 13 bases spanning the gap. This CDR3 has 16 residues. CDR3 sequence: CASSLVLGQFQETQYF. CDR3 nucleotides: TGTGCCAGCAGCTTAGTACTTGGACAGTTCCAAGAGACCCAGTACTTC.

This clonotype was found many times. The chain recombines TRBV7-9 with TRBJ1-5; a weak D match, TRBD1 (5 bases). The V gene lost 5 bases and the J gene lost 6 bases, with 14 bases spanning the gap. This CDR3 contains 14 residues. The germline V gene has CDR1 SEHNR and CDR2 FQNEAQ (reference sequence). This CDR3 is CASSPTGAGQPQHF. The CDR3 nucleotides read TGTGCCAGCAGCCCGACCGGGGCAGGTCAGCCCCAGCATTTT. The full variable domain, with the rest looked up from reference TRBV7-9 and TRBJ1-5, is DTGVSQNPRHKITKRGQNVTFRCDPISEHNRLYWYRQTLGQGPEFLTYFQNEAQLEKSRLLSDRFSAERPKGSFSTLEIQRTEQGDSAMYLCASSPTGAGQPQHFGDGTRLSIL.

This clonotype has ten or more counts. The chain couples TRBV20-1 to TRBJ1-2; D gene ambiguous. The V and J ends lost 0 bases and 4 bases respectively, with 24 bases between them. CDR3 length: 18 residues. CDR1 and CDR2 (germline): DFQATT, SNEGSKA (reference sequence). The CDR3 loop reads CSARDQWPRGLPFYGYTF. CDR3 coding DNA: TGCAGTGCTAGAGATCAGTGGCCCCGGGGTCTGCCCTTCTATGGCTACACCTTC.

This clonotype came up a few times. The rearrangement uses TRBV28 and TRBJ2-1; the D gene is possibly TRBD1 (6 bases). The V and J ends lost 6 bases and 5 bases respectively, with 23 bases between them. Looked up from germline, CDR1 is MDHEN and CDR2 is SYDVKM. The CDR3 totals 17 residues. The CDR3 is CASRGLRSGQINNEQFF. DNA of the CDR3: TGTGCCAGCAGAGGGCTCAGGTCAGGACAGATAAACAATGAGCAGTTCTTC.

This clonotype was counted at least ten times. CDR3 nucleotides: TGTGCCAGCAGCCCCCGCGGAGGGAGCTCCTACGAGCAGTACTTC. It translates to CASSPRGGSSYEQYF. The chain carries TRBV3-1 and TRBJ2-7; D might be TRBD2 (6 bases). The CDR3 totals 15 residues. Germline lookup yields CDR1 LGHDT and CDR2 YNNKEL (reference sequence). Trimming shortened V by 4 bases and J by 0 bases, and 13 bases separated the two germline ends.

The V and J genes are TRBV11-2 and TRBJ2-1; tentative D call: TRBD1 (6 bases). The CDR3 is 20 amino acids. The V and J ends lost 4 bases and 0 bases respectively, with 25 bases between them. Germline CDR1 reads SGHAT; CDR2 reads FQNNGV. The chain's CDR3 is CASSSRGGRTDQPSYNEQFF. CDR3 coding DNA: TGTGCCAGCAGCTCACGAGGTGGTCGGACAGATCAGCCCTCCTACAATGAGCAGTTCTTC.

The chain has TRBV6-6 and TRBJ2-6; D remains ambiguous. The CDR3 totals 15 residues. Germline V gene sequence: CDR1 MNHNY, CDR2 SVGAGI (reference sequence). Deletions cut 4 bases from V and 2 bases from J, with 9 bases between. The CDR3, as DNA: TGTGCCAGCAGTTTGAGAGGCCCTGGGGCCAACGTCCTGACTTTC. Protein: CASSLRGPGANVLTF.

At least ten counts were recorded for this clonotype. CDR3 sequence (DNA): TGTGCCACCCGGGGAGGTAGTGTTGGAGAGACCCAGTACTTC. It codes for CATRGGSVGETQYF. The chain employs TRBV24-1 and TRBJ2-5; tentatively, D is TRBD2 (6 bases). Trimming removed 9 bases from V and 4 bases from J, with 17 bases in between. The CDR3 covers 14 residues. Germline V gene data show CDR1 as KGHDR and CDR2 as SFDVKD.

A few counts support this clonotype. The chain has TRBV7-9 and TRBJ1-1; D is perhaps TRBD1 (5 bases). Germline lookup yields CDR1 SEHNR and CDR2 FQNEAQ (reference sequence). CDR3 length equals 14 residues. The germline V and J ends were trimmed by 2 bases and 3 bases, with 10 bases remaining between them. This CDR3 reads CASSLFGTDTEAFF. The CDR3 bases are TGTGCCAGCAGCTTATTTGGGACGGACACTGAAGCTTTCTTT.

This clonotype was observed many times. The rearrangement uses TRBV12-3 or TRBV12-4 and TRBJ1-5; 8 bases are a match to TRBD1. The CDR3 sequence is 16 residues long. With V trimmed by 5 bases and J by 2 bases, 8 bases remained unmatched. The CDR3 loop is CASSRGQGLGNQPQHF. CDR3 nucleotide sequence: TGTGCCAGCAGTCGCGGACAGGGATTGGGCAATCAGCCCCAGCATTTT.

V gene TRBV2 combines with J gene TRBJ2-2; either TRBD1 or TRBD2 may fit D (5 bases each). The CDR3 is made up of 15 amino acids. CDR1 and CDR2 (germline): SNHLY, FYNNEI. The V gene lost 2 bases and the J gene lost 4 bases, with 11 bases spanning the gap. CDR3 coding DNA: TGTGCCAGCAGTGAACTCTTGGGGACCACCGGGGAGCTGTTTTTT. Protein: CASSELLGTTGELFF.

This clonotype was counted many times. The gene calls are TRBV9 and TRBJ1-1; 10 bases map to TRBD1. Germline V gene data show CDR1 as SGDLS and CDR2 as YYNGEE. This CDR3 contains 15 residues. The V segment lost 3 bases and the J segment 3 bases; nucleotides outside the gene matches: 5. The CDR3 region has the DNA TGTGCCAGCAGCGCGGGGACAGGGGCCTACACTGAAGCTTTCTTT. It yields the protein CASSAGTGAYTEAFF.

This clonotype has at least ten counts. This chain links TRBV29-1 with TRBJ2-2; 8 positions agree with TRBD1. V shed 5 bases and J 1 base; nucleotides not matched to a gene: 6. The CDR3 is 15 residues long. The germline V gene has CDR1 SQVTM and CDR2 ANQGSEA. CDR3 region: CSVLKDRVNTGELFF. The CDR3 DNA is TGCAGCGTTCTGAAGGACAGGGTGAACACCGGGGAGCTGTTTTTT.

This clonotype was observed a few times. V and J are TRBV7-2 and TRBJ1-1, with D possibly TRBD1 on 5 matching bases. CDR3 size: 15 residues. The V end lost 1 base, the J end lost 4 bases, and 13 bases lay between the germline ends. CDR1 SGHTA and CDR2 FQGNSA come from the germline V gene. In nucleotides, the CDR3 is TGTGCCAGCAGCTTAGGCCCACGGGGGGGCACTGAAGCTTTCTTT. Translated, it gives CASSLGPRGGTEAFF.

The chain employs TRBV6-5 and TRBJ1-1; weak D call: TRBD1 (5 bases). CDR1 MNHEY and CDR2 SVGAGI come from the germline V gene. The germline V and J ends were trimmed by 7 bases and 5 bases, with 11 bases remaining between them. The CDR3 runs to 12 residues. The CDR3 coding sequence is TGTGCCAGCAAAAGGGAGGGGACTGAAGCTTTCTTT. It translates to CASKREGTEAFF.

This clonotype was recorded at least ten times. The rearrangement links TRBV9 to TRBJ2-2, with D possibly TRBD1 on 6 matching bases. V was clipped by 0 bases and J by 5 bases, with 8 bases between them. CDR1 is SGDLS and CDR2 is YYNGEE in the germline V gene. CDR3 length equals 14 residues. The CDR3 spells CASSVGTDTGELFF. CDR3 bases: TGTGCCAGCAGCGTAGGGACAGATACCGGGGAGCTGTTTTTT.

The chain recombines TRBV5-1 with TRBJ2-3, with D unclear. Trimming pared 0 bases from V and 1 base from J, leaving 6 bases between. The CDR3 runs to 14 residues. CDR1 SGHRS and CDR2 YFSETQ come from the germline V gene. The CDR3 reads CASSLEARTDTQYF. The DNA of the CDR3 is TGCGCCAGCAGCTTGGAGGCCCGCACAGATACGCAGTATTTT.